Following are 19 T cell receptor beta chains from one sample sequenced in a study of cytomegalovirus exposure and HLA in healthy donors. The PCR was carried out with 60 Vbeta primers and 13 Jbeta primers. Profiled with immunoSEQ multiplex PCR; TCRdb holds only in-frame clones, not every one. The sample contains about 100,000 clones, about four fifths of which appear only once. What was sequenced was PBMCs. These receptors were obtained from a man under 40 in good health and CMV-seronegative.

This rearrangement joins TRBV15 to TRBJ2-5; D possibly corresponds to TRBD1 (6 bases). The end of the DNA is better explained by TRBJ2-7, so the J call may be wrong. The length of the CDR3 is 15 residues. Germline V gives CDR1 LNHNV, CDR2 YYDKDF (reference sequence). The CDR3 loop is CATSREQGSSYEQYF. The CDR3 bases are TGTGCCACCAGCAGAGAACAGGGCAGCTCCTACGAGCAGTACTTC.

The chain is built from TRBV29-1 and TRBJ1-1; tentative D call: TRBD1 (5 bases). The CDR3 runs 13 residues. The germline V and J ends were trimmed by 7 bases and 3 bases, with 15 bases remaining between them. Germline V gene lookup returns CDR1 SQVTM and CDR2 ANQGSEA. The CDR3 spells CSALSGPYTEAFF. CDR3 nucleotides: TGCAGCGCTCTGTCAGGGCCCTACACTGAAGCTTTCTTT. Full variable domain (outside the CDR3, taken from reference TRBV29-1 and TRBJ1-1): SAVISQKPSRDICQRGTSLTIQCQVDSQVTMMFWYRQQPGQSLTLIATANQGSEATYESGFVIDKFPISRPNLTFSTLTVSNMSPEDSSIYLCSALSGPYTEAFFGQGTRLTVV.

The chain employs TRBV10-3 and TRBJ2-7, with D hard to call. The V end was cut by 2 bases, the J end by 0 bases, with 5 bases between. This CDR3 spans 13 amino acids. The V gene's germline CDR1 is ENHRY and CDR2 SYGVKD. CDR3 DNA: TGTGCCATCAGTGAGAACGGCTCCTACGAGCAGTACTTC. This translates into CAISENGSYEQYF.

The gene calls are TRBV10-1 and TRBJ2-1, with a tentative D call TRBD1 (6 bases). Germline lookup yields CDR1 WNHNN and CDR2 SYGVQD (reference sequence). V lost 5 bases and J lost 1, with 9 bases in between. The CDR3 runs to 14 residues. As DNA, the CDR3 is TGCGCCAGCAGTCCCAGGGGATCCTACAATGAGCAGTTCTTC. This sequence encodes CASSPRGSYNEQFF.

This chain uses TRBV5-4 with TRBJ2-2; 8 bases map to TRBD1. Per germline, CDR1 SGHNT and CDR2 YYREEE (reference sequence). The CDR3 has 17 residues. Germline trimming cut 6 bases from V and 2 bases from J; bases unmatched to any gene: 12. The CDR3 region is CASTSRTGSQNTGELFF. DNA of the CDR3: TGTGCCAGCACGTCCAGGACAGGGAGCCAAAACACCGGGGAGCTGTTTTTT.

The chain joins TRBV30 to TRBJ2-4; maybe TRBD2 (6 bases). V was pared by 3 bases and J by 1 base, with 16 bases between. This CDR3 comprises 16 residues. Germline-derived CDR1 and CDR2 are GTSNPN and SVGIG (reference sequence). Here the CDR3 DNA reads TGTGCCTGGAGCCCTGGCGGACGGGGGGCCAAAAACATTCAGTACTTC. Protein sequence: CAWSPGGRGAKNIQYF.

This chain joins TRBV19 and TRBJ1-2, with D possibly being TRBD1 (6 bases). The CDR3 length is 15 residues. The germline CDR1 and CDR2 sequences are LNHDA and SQIVND (reference sequence). The V gene lost 6 bases and the J gene lost 7 bases, with 21 bases spanning the gap. The CDR3 nucleotides read TGTGCCAGTAGGTCGGCAGGGGTCTCATCATCTGGCTACACCTTC. Amino acids: CASRSAGVSSSGYTF.

The chain uses TRBV29-1 and TRBJ2-1; 10 nucleotides agree with TRBD2. The CDR3 length is 13 residues. Per the germline V gene, CDR1 is SQVTM and CDR2 is ANQGSEA. V dropped 7 bases and J dropped 7; count of bases not matched to a gene: 7. In DNA, the CDR3 is TGCAGCGGAGGGGCTAGCGGGAGAAATGAGCAGTTCTTC. It translates to CSGGASGRNEQFF.

The chain carries TRBV19 and TRBJ1-4; 9 nucleotides agree with TRBD1. The CDR3 extends over 14 amino acids. Germline-derived CDR1 and CDR2 are LNHDA and SQIVND (reference sequence). V lost 4 bases to trimming and J lost 3 bases; unmatched junction nucleotides: 0. CDR3 DNA: TGTGCCAGTAGTAGGACAGGGGCTAATGAAAAACTGTTTTTT. Translating it yields CASSRTGANEKLFF. The complete variable domain, with remaining parts taken from reference TRBV19 and TRBJ1-4, reads DGGITQSPKYLFRKEGQNVTLSCEQNLNHDAMYWYRQDPGQGLRLIYYSQIVNDFQKGDIAEGYSVSREKKESFPLTVTSAQKNPTAFYLCASSRTGANEKLFFGSGTQLSVL.

This clone was seen only once. The chain joins TRBV28 to TRBJ2-7; no clear D gene. The CDR3 is 12 residues long. Germline V gene data show CDR1 as MDHEN and CDR2 as SYDVKM. The V gene lost 6 bases and the J gene lost 4 bases, with 10 bases spanning the gap. In nucleotides, the CDR3 is TGTGCCAGCAGATCGGGTCCTTACGAGCAGTACTTC. Translation: CASRSGPYEQYF.

The chain links TRBV5-1 to TRBJ1-1, with TRBD1 identical over 9 bases. The germline V gene encodes CDR1 SGHRS and CDR2 YFSETQ. The CDR3 is 13 residues long. V dropped 2 bases and J dropped 5; count of bases not matched to a gene: 1. This CDR3 is CASSFGTGTEAFF. As DNA, the CDR3 is TGCGCCAGCAGCTTTGGGACAGGGACTGAAGCTTTCTTT.

Note on this clone: Other DNA sequences of this sample code for an identical CDR3. The J gene is TRBJ1-5, the V gene TRBV30, with D tentatively TRBD1 (5 bases). There are 13 residues in the CDR3. Trimming removed 0 bases at V and 4 bases at J, with 7 bases between. Germline V gives CDR1 GTSNPN, CDR2 SVGIG (reference sequence). The chain's CDR3 is CAWSVGGNQPQHF. CDR3 nucleotides: TGTGCCTGGAGTGTCGGGGGGAATCAGCCCCAGCATTTT.

This sequence joins TRBV6-5 and TRBJ1-1; 8 bases fit TRBD1. The CDR3 runs to 14 residues. The junction had 7 bases not matched to a gene; V was cut back by 5 bases and J by 5 bases. The germline V gene has CDR1 MNHEY and CDR2 SVGAGI. The chain's CDR3 is CASSEPNRGTEAFF. DNA of the CDR3: TGTGCCAGCAGTGAACCAAACAGGGGGACTGAAGCTTTCTTT.

The V gene is TRBV14, the J gene TRBJ1-4, with D perhaps matching TRBD1 (6 bases). CDR1 is SGHDN, CDR2 FVKESK, per germline. V was shortened by 4 bases and J by 8 bases, with 17 bases between the two germline ends. This CDR3 contains 15 residues. The CDR3, as DNA: TGTGCCAGCAGCCGATGGGCAGGGGTAATGGAAAAACTGTTTTTT. This codes for CASSRWAGVMEKLFF.

J is TRBJ1-4 and V is TRBV2; D may be TRBD1 (5 bases). V was cut by 8 bases and J by 7 bases, with 14 bases left in between. CDR3 length: 13 amino acids. Germline values: CDR1 SNHLY, CDR2 FYNNEI. CDR3 residues: CASRAGGGEKLFF. CDR3 DNA: TGTGCCAGCCGAGCCGGGGGAGGTGAAAAACTGTTTTTT.

The genes are TRBV7-2 and TRBJ2-5; 10 bases line up with TRBD2. The germline V gene has CDR1 SGHTA and CDR2 FQGNSA. V was clipped by 2 bases and J by 4 bases; unmatched bases: 1. The CDR3 is 14 residues long. The DNA for the CDR3 is TGTGCCAGCAGCTTACAGCGGGGGGGAGAGACCCAGTACTTC. This sequence encodes CASSLQRGGETQYF.

CDR3: CASSVRTGNYGYTF. The DNA for the CDR3 is TGTGCCAGCAGTGTAAGGACAGGGAACTATGGCTACACCTTC. V usage is TRBV6-1 and J usage is TRBJ1-2, with TRBD1 identical over 8 bases. This CDR3 has 14 amino acids. In germline, CDR1 is MNHNS, CDR2 SASEGT. The trim removed 4 bases at V and 2 bases at J, leaving 3 bases unmatched.

V and J are TRBV21-1 and TRBJ2-7; the D call in the table, TRBD1, was not verified against the DNA. TRBV21-1 represents a pseudogene. The CDR3 loop spans 16 amino acids. CDR3 protein: CASSNVSGQGNYEQYF. Written as DNA, the CDR3 is TGTGCCAGCAGCAACGTTTCGGGACAGGGAAACTACGAGCAGTACTTC.

This clone showed up just a few times. V gene TRBV7-2 combines with J gene TRBJ2-3; D may be TRBD2 (5 bases). The ends were cut back, 1 base at V and 4 bases at J, with 9 bases in the middle. This CDR3 has 14 residues. Germline V gene lookup returns CDR1 SGHTA and CDR2 FQGNSA. The CDR3 coding sequence is TGTGCCAGCAGCTTAGGCCTAGCACCAGATACGCAGTATTTT. The encoded protein is CASSLGLAPDTQYF.